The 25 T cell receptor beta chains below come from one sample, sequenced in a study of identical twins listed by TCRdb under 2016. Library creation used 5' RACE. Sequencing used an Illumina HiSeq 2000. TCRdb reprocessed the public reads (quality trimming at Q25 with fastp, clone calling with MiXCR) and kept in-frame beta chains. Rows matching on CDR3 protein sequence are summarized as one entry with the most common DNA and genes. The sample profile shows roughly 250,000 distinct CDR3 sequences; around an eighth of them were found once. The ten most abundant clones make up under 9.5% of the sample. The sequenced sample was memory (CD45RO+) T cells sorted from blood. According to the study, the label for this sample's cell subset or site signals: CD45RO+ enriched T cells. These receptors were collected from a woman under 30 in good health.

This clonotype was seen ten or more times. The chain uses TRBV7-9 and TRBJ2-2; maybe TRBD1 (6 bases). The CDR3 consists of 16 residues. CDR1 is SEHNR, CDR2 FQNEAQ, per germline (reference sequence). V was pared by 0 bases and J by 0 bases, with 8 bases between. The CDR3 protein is CASSLARTANTGELFF. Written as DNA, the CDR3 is TGTGCCAGCAGCTTAGCGAGGACAGCGAACACCGGGGAGCTGTTTTTT.

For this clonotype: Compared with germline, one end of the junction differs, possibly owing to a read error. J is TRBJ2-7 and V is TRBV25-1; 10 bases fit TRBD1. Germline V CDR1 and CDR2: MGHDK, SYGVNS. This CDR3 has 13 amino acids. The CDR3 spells CASKRTGGYEQYF. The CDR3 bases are TGTGCAAGCAAAAGGACAGGGGGCTACGAGCAGTACTTC.

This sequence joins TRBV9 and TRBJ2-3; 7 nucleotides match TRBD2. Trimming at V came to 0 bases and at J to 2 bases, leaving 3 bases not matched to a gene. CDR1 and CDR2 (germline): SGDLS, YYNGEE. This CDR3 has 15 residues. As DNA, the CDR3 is TGTGCCAGCAGCGTAGCAGCGGGGCCCACAGATACGCAGTATTTT. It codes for CASSVAAGPTDTQYF.

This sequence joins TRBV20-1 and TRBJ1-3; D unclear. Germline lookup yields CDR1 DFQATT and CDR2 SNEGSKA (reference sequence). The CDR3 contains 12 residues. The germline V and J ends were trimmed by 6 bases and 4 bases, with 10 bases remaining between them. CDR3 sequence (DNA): TGCAGTGCCAAGGCAGTAGGAAACACCATATATTTT. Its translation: CSAKAVGNTIYF.

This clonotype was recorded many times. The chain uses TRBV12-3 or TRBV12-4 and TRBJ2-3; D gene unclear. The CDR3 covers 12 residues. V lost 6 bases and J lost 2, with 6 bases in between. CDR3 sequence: CASSQYTDTQYF. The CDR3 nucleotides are TGTGCCAGCAGCCAATACACAGATACGCAGTATTTT.

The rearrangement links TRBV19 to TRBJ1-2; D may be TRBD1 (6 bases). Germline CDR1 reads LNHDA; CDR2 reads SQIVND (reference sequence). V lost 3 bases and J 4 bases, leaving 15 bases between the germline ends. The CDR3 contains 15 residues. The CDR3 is CASSIGGGRLYGYTF. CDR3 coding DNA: TGTGCCAGTAGTATCGGGGGCGGACGACTCTATGGCTACACCTTC.

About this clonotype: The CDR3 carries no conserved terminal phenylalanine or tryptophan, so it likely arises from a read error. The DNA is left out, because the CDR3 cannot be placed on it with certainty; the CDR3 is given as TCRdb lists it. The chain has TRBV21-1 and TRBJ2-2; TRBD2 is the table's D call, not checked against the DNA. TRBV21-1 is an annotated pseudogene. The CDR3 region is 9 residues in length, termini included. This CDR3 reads CASSSRRRE.

In DNA form, the CDR3 reads TGTGCCAGCAGTAAACTAGCGGGGGGCCTCGGTGAGCAGTTCTTC. Translation: CASSKLAGGLGEQFF. This sequence joins TRBV6-1 and TRBJ2-1; TRBD2 matches 12 bases. The ends lost 5 bases at V and 9 bases at J; junction bases unmatched: 8. The CDR3 is 15 amino acids. The germline gives CDR1 MNHNS, CDR2 SASEGT.

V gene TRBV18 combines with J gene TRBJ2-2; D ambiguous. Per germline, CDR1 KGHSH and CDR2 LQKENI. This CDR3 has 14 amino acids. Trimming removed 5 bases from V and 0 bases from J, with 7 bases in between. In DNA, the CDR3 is TGTGCCAGCTCAGGATTTACGAACACCGGGGAGCTGTTTTTT. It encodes CASSGFTNTGELFF.

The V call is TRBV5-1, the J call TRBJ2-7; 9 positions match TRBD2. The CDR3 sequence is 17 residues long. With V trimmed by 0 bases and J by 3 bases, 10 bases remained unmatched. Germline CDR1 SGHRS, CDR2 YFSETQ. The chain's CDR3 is CASSLDPSGVGSYEQYF. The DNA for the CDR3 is TGCGCCAGCAGCTTGGATCCTAGCGGGGTGGGTAGCTACGAGCAGTACTTC.

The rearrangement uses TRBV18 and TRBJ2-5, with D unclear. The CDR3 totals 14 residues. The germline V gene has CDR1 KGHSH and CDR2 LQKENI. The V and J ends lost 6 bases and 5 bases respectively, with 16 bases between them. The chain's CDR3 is CASSPTAVAETQYF. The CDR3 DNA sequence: TGTGCCAGCTCGCCCACGGCAGTCGCGGAGACCCAGTACTTC.

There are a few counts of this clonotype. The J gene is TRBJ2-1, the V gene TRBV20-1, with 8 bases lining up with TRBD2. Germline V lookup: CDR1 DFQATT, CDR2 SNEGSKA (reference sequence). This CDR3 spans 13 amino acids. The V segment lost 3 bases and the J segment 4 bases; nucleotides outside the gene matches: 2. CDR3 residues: CSASGGGYNEQFF. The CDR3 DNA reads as TGCAGTGCTAGCGGGGGGGGATACAATGAGCAGTTCTTC.

CDR3 in DNA: TGTGCCAGCAGCTTAAGTGTGGGGTTGAATACGCAGTATTTT. It is translated as CASSLSVGLNTQYF. This chain links TRBV7-6 with TRBJ2-3, with D hard to call. The CDR3 has 14 residues. V was clipped by 2 bases and J by 7 bases, with 13 bases between them. Germline V gene sequence: CDR1 SGHVS, CDR2 FNYEAQ. Based on the CDR3 plus reference TRBV7-6 and TRBJ2-3, the full variable domain is GAGVSQSPRYKVTKRGQDVALRCDPISGHVSLYWYRQALGQGPEFLTYFNYEAQQDKSGLPNDRFSAERPEGSISTLTIQRTEQRDSAMYRCASSLSVGLNTQYFGPGTRLTVL.

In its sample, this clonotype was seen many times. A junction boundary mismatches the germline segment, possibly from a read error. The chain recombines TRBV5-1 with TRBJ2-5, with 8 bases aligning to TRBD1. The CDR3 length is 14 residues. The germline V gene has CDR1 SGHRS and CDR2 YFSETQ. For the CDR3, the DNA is TGTGCCAGCAGCTCAGGACAGGGCGGAGAGACCCAGTACTTC. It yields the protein CASSSGQGGETQYF.

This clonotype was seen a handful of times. CDR3 amino acids: CATSEYNEQFF. The DNA for the CDR3 is TGTGCCACCAGCGAATACAATGAGCAGTTCTTC. V gene TRBV15 combines with J gene TRBJ2-1; D is unclear. There are 11 residues in the CDR3. Germline V lookup: CDR1 LNHNV, CDR2 YYDKDF (reference sequence). V dropped 5 bases and J dropped 4 bases, with 3 bases sitting between them.

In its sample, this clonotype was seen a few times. CDR3 DNA: TGTGCCAGCAGCTCGAAAACTAGCGGGGGACCCCGGGTCGAGCAGTACTTC. It codes for CASSSKTSGGPRVEQYF. The rearrangement links TRBV7-9 to TRBJ2-7, with 11 bases aligning to TRBD2. V lost 4 bases to trimming and J lost 6 bases; unmatched junction nucleotides: 14. Germline V CDR1 and CDR2: SEHNR, FQNEAQ (reference sequence). The CDR3 runs 17 residues.

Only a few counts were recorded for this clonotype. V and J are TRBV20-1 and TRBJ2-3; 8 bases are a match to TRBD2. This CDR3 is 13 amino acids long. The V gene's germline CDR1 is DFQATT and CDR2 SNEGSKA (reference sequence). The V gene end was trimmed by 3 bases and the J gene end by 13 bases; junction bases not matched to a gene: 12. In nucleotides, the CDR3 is TGCAGTGCTAGGGAGGCTAGCGGGCTTGGCGAGTATTTT. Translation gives CSAREASGLGEYF.

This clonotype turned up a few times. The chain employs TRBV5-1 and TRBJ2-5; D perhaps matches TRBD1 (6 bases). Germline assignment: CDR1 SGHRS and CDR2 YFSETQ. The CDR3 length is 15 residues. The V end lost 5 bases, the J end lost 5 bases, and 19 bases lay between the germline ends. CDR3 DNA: TGCGCCAGCAGGGACGGTACAGGGAAGGCGGAGACCCAGTACTTC. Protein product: CASRDGTGKAETQYF.

The CDR3 reads CASSLGTSGRDKNIQYF. Here the CDR3 DNA reads TGCGCCAGCAGCCTGGGGACTAGCGGGAGGGACAAAAACATTCAGTACTTC. V and J are TRBV4-3 and TRBJ2-4, with TRBD2 matching 16 bases. Germline V gene data show CDR1 as LGHNA and CDR2 as YSLEER. Trimming took 4 bases from V and 3 from J; bases not matched to a gene: 3. The CDR3 is 17 residues long.

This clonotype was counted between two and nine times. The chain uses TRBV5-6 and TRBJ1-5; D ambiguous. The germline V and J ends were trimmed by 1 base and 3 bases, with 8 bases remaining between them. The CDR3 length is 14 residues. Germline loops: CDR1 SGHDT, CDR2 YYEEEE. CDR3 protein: CASSLFRFNQPQHF. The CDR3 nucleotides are TGTGCCAGCAGCTTGTTTAGGTTCAATCAGCCCCAGCATTTT.

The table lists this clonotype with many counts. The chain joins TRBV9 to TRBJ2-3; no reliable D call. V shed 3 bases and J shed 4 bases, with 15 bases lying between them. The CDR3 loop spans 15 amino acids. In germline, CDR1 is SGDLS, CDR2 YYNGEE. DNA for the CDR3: TGTGCCAGCAGCGCCAAGCAGGAACGCGCAGATACGCAGTATTTT. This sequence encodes CASSAKQERADTQYF.

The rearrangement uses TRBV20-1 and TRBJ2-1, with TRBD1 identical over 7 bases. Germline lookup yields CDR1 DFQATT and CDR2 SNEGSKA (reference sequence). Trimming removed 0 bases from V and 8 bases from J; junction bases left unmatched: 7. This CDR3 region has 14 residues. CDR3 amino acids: CSARDFRGRDEQFF. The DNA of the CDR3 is TGCAGTGCTAGAGATTTTAGGGGGCGGGATGAGCAGTTCTTC.

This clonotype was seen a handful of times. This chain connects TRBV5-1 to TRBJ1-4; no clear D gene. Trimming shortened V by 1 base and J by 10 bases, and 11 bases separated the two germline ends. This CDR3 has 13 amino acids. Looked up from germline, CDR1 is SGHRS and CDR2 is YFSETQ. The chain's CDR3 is CASSLRGWRKLFF. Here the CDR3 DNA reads TGCGCCAGCAGCTTGCGAGGGTGGCGAAAACTGTTTTTT.

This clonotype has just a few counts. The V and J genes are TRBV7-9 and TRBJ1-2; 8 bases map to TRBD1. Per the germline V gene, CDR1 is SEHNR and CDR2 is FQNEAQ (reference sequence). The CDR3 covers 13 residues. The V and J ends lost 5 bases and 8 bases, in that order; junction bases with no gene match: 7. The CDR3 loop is CASSPETGVGYTF. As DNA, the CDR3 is TGTGCCAGCAGCCCTGAGACAGGGGTCGGCTACACCTTC.

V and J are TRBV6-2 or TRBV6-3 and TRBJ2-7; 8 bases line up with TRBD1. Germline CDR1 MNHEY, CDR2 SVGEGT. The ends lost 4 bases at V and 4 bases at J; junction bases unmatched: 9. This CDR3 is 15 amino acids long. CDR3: CASSFRTGLAYEQYF. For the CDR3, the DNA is TGTGCCAGCAGTTTTCGGACAGGGCTAGCATACGAGCAGTACTTC.